The 30 T cell receptor beta chains below come from one sample, sequenced in a study of PD-1 blockade in classical Hodgkin lymphoma. The assay was immunoSEQ multiplex PCR, and TCRdb's table has in-frame clones only and misses some. The top ten hold approximately 12% of the sample, which has about 16,000 clones, 83% seen once. Regarding time point: cycle 4 day 1 (C4D1), after 6 weeks of nivolumab. Brentuximab vedotin exposure varied, and every patient relapsed after autologous stem cell transplantation. The sequencing used peripheral blood mononuclear cells (PBMCs), collected before the fourth cycle of nivolumab. These receptors all stem from a human donor with classical Hodgkin lymphoma.

This clone was observed a handful of times. The J gene is TRBJ1-1, the V gene TRBV7-9; 8 nucleotides line up with TRBD1. Germline V gene sequence: CDR1 SEHNR, CDR2 FQNEAQ (reference sequence). CDR3 size: 13 residues. Trimming removed 3 bases from V and 7 bases from J; junction bases left unmatched: 4. DNA for the CDR3: TGTGCCAGCAGCTTTGGACAGGGCCGTGAAGCTTTCTTT. Its protein is CASSFGQGREAFF.

The gene calls are TRBV2 and TRBJ2-7, with 10 bases that match TRBD2. The CDR3 extends over 15 amino acids. Germline V gives CDR1 SNHLY, CDR2 FYNNEI. J was trimmed by 3 bases and V by 6 bases; bases with no gene match: 8. CDR3 sequence (DNA): TGTGCCAGCAGCTCAGCGGGGGGGCCGTTCTACGAGCAGTACTTC. Translated: CASSSAGGPFYEQYF.

The gene calls are TRBV7-9 and TRBJ2-5, with a weak D call TRBD1 (5 bases). The V gene's germline CDR1 is SEHNR and CDR2 FQNEAQ (reference sequence). This CDR3 contains 16 residues. Trimming took 5 bases from V and 3 from J, leaving 19 bases between them. CDR3 residues: CASSGLGLGDEETQYF. CDR3 bases: TGTGCCAGCAGCGGCCTTGGTCTAGGGGATGAAGAGACCCAGTACTTC. Together with reference TRBV7-9 and TRBJ2-5, the CDR3 gives the full variable domain: DTGVSQNPRHKITKRGQNVTFRCDPISEHNRLYWYRQTLGQGPEFLTYFQNEAQLEKSRLLSDRFSAERPKGSFSTLEIQRTEQGDSAMYLCASSGLGLGDEETQYFGPGTRLLVL.

The chain employs TRBV4-2 and TRBJ1-2; D is unclear. The CDR3 is 16 residues long. The V gene lost 0 bases and the J gene lost 8 bases, with 19 bases spanning the gap. Per the germline V gene, CDR1 is LGHNA and CDR2 is YNFKEQ. The CDR3 DNA sequence: TGTGCCAGCAGCCAAGATTGGTACAAGGGAACCAGCGGCTACACCTTC. It codes for CASSQDWYKGTSGYTF.

This clone has a single count. The chain has TRBV7-8 and TRBJ2-3, with TRBD2 matching 11 bases. The trim removed 5 bases at V and 3 bases at J, leaving 4 bases unmatched. CDR1 and CDR2 from the germline V gene are SGHVS and FQNEAQ. The CDR3 contains 15 residues. This CDR3 is CASSAGLAGTDTQYF. CDR3 coding DNA: TGTGCCAGCAGCGCCGGACTAGCGGGTACAGATACGCAGTATTTT.

The J gene is TRBJ2-3, the V gene TRBV7-6; no reliable D call. Germline CDR1 SGHVS, CDR2 FNYEAQ. Trimming left V 0 bases short and J 4 bases short, with 17 bases between. The CDR3 length is 17 residues. CDR3 DNA sequence: TGTGCCAGCAGCTTAGCCCCAACCCCCCTGATGTCAGATACGCAGTATTTT. Protein sequence: CASSLAPTPLMSDTQYF.

V usage is TRBV19 and J usage is TRBJ1-2, with D possibly TRBD1 on 6 matching bases. The CDR3 has 14 amino acids. Looked up from germline, CDR1 is LNHDA and CDR2 is SQIVND (reference sequence). V gave up 3 bases and J gave up 5 bases, with 13 bases separating them. Here the CDR3 reads CASSMAQTGYGYTF. CDR3 in DNA: TGTGCCAGTAGTATGGCCCAAACAGGGTATGGCTACACCTTC.

The chain couples TRBV6-5 to TRBJ2-5; 8 positions match TRBD2. V gave up 6 bases and J gave up 4 bases; unmatched junction bases: 4. The CDR3 consists of 13 residues. CDR1 and CDR2 from the germline V gene are MNHEY and SVGAGI. The CDR3 protein is CASRKRGRETQYF. In DNA, the CDR3 is TGTGCCAGCAGAAAGCGGGGGAGAGAGACCCAGTACTTC.

There are a few counts of this clone. The chain is built from TRBV5-1 and TRBJ2-1; 9 nucleotides agree with TRBD2. V was clipped by 0 bases and J by 8 bases; unmatched bases: 12. The CDR3 sequence is 17 residues long. Germline loops: CDR1 SGHRS, CDR2 YFSETQ. This chain's CDR3 is CASSLGVGTSSNDEQFF. The CDR3 DNA sequence: TGCGCCAGCAGCTTGGGTGTTGGGACTAGCAGTAACGATGAGCAGTTCTTC.

V is TRBV28 and J is TRBJ2-1, with TRBD2 matching over 10 bases. Germline values: CDR1 MDHEN, CDR2 SYDVKM. Trimming took 9 bases from V and 4 from J; bases not matched to a gene: 18. The CDR3 sequence is 18 residues long. The CDR3 sequence is CASLTPLSGGEPYNEQFF. CDR3 bases: TGTGCCAGTCTAACTCCTTTAAGCGGGGGGGAACCATACAATGAGCAGTTCTTC.

This clone has just a few counts. The chain employs TRBV5-1 and TRBJ1-6, with D uncertain. This CDR3 region has 14 residues. Germline loops: CDR1 SGHRS, CDR2 YFSETQ. V lost 0 bases and J lost 7, with 8 bases in between. The chain's CDR3 is CASSLGGSNSPLHF. DNA of the CDR3: TGCGCCAGCAGCTTGGGCGGGTCGAATTCACCCCTCCACTTT.

The gene calls are TRBV6-5 and TRBJ1-1, with TRBD1 identical over 7 bases. The ends lost 4 bases at V and 4 bases at J; junction bases unmatched: 12. The CDR3 is 16 amino acids. CDR1 is MNHEY and CDR2 is SVGAGI in the germline V gene. The CDR3 sequence: CASSSSSTGRATEAFF. Here the CDR3 DNA reads TGTGCCAGCAGTTCCTCCTCGACAGGGAGGGCCACTGAAGCTTTCTTT.

Only a few counts were recorded for this clone. V is TRBV7-9 and J is TRBJ1-5, with 8 bases that match TRBD1. The germline gives CDR1 SEHNR, CDR2 FQNEAQ (reference sequence). The CDR3 totals 15 residues. V shed 5 bases, J shed 5 bases, and the junction held 8 bases outside the gene matches. DNA of the CDR3: TGTGCCAGCAGCAAAGGACAGGGCGAATATCAGCCCCAGCATTTT. Its translation: CASSKGQGEYQPQHF. The full variable domain, completed using reference TRBV7-9 and TRBJ1-5, is DTGVSQNPRHKITKRGQNVTFRCDPISEHNRLYWYRQTLGQGPEFLTYFQNEAQLEKSRLLSDRFSAERPKGSFSTLEIQRTEQGDSAMYLCASSKGQGEYQPQHFGDGTRLSIL.

A note on this clone: Different DNA sequences within this sample yield the same CDR3. This chain connects TRBV5-1 to TRBJ1-2; D might be TRBD1 (5 bases). CDR3 length equals 13 residues. Germline V gene sequence: CDR1 SGHRS, CDR2 YFSETQ. Trimming left V 0 bases short and J 2 bases short, with 5 bases between. CDR3 amino acids: CASSLEGNYGYTF. The CDR3 DNA reads as TGCGCCAGCAGCTTGGAGGGGAACTATGGCTACACCTTC.

This clone appeared once. The rearrangement links TRBV7-9 to TRBJ1-2; D gene unclear. Trimming took off 4 bases at V and 4 bases at J, with 7 bases between the two ends. The germline CDR1 and CDR2 sequences are SEHNR and FQNEAQ (reference sequence). The CDR3 is made up of 12 amino acids. DNA for the CDR3: TGTGCCAGCAGCTCCGGGCCCTATGGCTACACCTTC. Protein: CASSSGPYGYTF. The whole variable domain, filled in from reference TRBV7-9 and TRBJ1-2, reads DTGVSQNPRHKITKRGQNVTFRCDPISEHNRLYWYRQTLGQGPEFLTYFQNEAQLEKSRLLSDRFSAERPKGSFSTLEIQRTEQGDSAMYLCASSSGPYGYTFGSGTRLTVV.

The chain has TRBV6-6 and TRBJ1-3; maybe TRBD1 (5 bases). V dropped 0 bases and J dropped 4 bases, with 13 bases sitting between them. The length of the CDR3 is 16 residues. The germline V gene has CDR1 MNHNY and CDR2 SVGAGI (reference sequence). The CDR3 DNA follows: TGTGCCAGCAGTTACTCGACGGGGCTCTCCGGAAACACCATATATTTT. It translates to CASSYSTGLSGNTIYF.

This clone showed up just once. V gene TRBV7-8 combines with J gene TRBJ1-3, with TRBD1 as a possible D gene (5 bases). This CDR3 spans 14 amino acids. CDR1 is SGHVS, CDR2 FQNEAQ, per germline. V was trimmed by 1 base and J by 7 bases, leaving 11 bases between them. The CDR3 sequence: CASSLEGARNTIYF. The CDR3 bases are TGTGCCAGCAGCTTAGAAGGGGCTCGGAACACCATATATTTT. Together with reference TRBV7-8 and TRBJ1-3, the CDR3 gives the full variable domain: GAGVSQSPRYKVAKRGQDVALRCDPISGHVSLFWYQQALGQGPEFLTYFQNEAQLDKSGLPSDRFFAERPEGSVSTLKIQRTQQEDSAVYLCASSLEGARNTIYFGEGSWLTVV.

This clone showed up just a few times. This chain connects TRBV9 to TRBJ2-1; 12 bases agree with TRBD2. The CDR3 is made up of 15 amino acids. Germline lookup yields CDR1 SGDLS and CDR2 YYNGEE. The V gene end was trimmed by 3 bases and the J gene end by 8 bases; junction bases not matched to a gene: 6. CDR3 sequence: CASSALAGGRYEQFF. DNA for the CDR3: TGTGCCAGCAGCGCGCTAGCGGGGGGGCGGTATGAGCAGTTCTTC.

This clone ranks as large. The gene calls are TRBV27 and TRBJ1-1, with TRBD1 as a possible D gene (5 bases). V was trimmed by 5 bases and J by 1 base, leaving 23 bases between them. The CDR3 sequence is 18 residues long. CDR1 MNHEY and CDR2 SMNVEV come from the germline V gene (reference sequence). CDR3 DNA sequence: TGTGCCAGCAGTCTCCCAGGGCCCCTCAGGAGCCAGAACACTGAAGCTTTCTTT. This gives the protein CASSLPGPLRSQNTEAFF.

The chain couples TRBV7-3 to TRBJ1-2, with 12 nucleotides matching TRBD1. The CDR3 consists of 15 residues. J was trimmed by 8 bases and V by 6 bases; bases with no gene match: 10. Germline values: CDR1 SGHTA, CDR2 FQGTGA. The CDR3 sequence: CASRASGQGAWGYTF. CDR3 sequence (DNA): TGTGCCAGCAGGGCGTCGGGACAGGGGGCTTGGGGCTACACCTTC. Together with reference TRBV7-3 and TRBJ1-2, the CDR3 gives the full variable domain: GAGVSQTPSNKVTEKGKYVELRCDPISGHTALYWYRQSLGQGPEFLIYFQGTGAADDSGLPNDRFFAVRPEGSVSTLKIQRTERGDSAVYLCASRASGQGAWGYTFGSGTRLTVV.

This clone occurred once. V usage is TRBV7-2 and J usage is TRBJ2-3; 10 positions match TRBD2. V lost 6 bases, J lost 1 base, and 4 bases stayed unmatched. CDR3 length: 15 residues. Germline CDR1 is SGHTA and CDR2 is FQGNSA. The CDR3 sequence is CASRPTSGGTDTQYF. CDR3 bases: TGTGCCAGCAGGCCCACTAGCGGGGGCACAGATACGCAGTATTTT.

V and J are TRBV6-5 and TRBJ1-1, with TRBD1 as a possible D gene (6 bases). This CDR3 comprises 15 residues. V was trimmed by 6 bases and J by 5 bases, leaving 19 bases between them. Germline loops: CDR1 MNHEY, CDR2 SVGAGI. CDR3 residues: CASRATGLTGTEAFF. The CDR3 DNA sequence: TGTGCCAGCAGGGCGACAGGCCTAACTGGGACTGAAGCTTTCTTT.

J is TRBJ1-1 and V is TRBV7-8; D might be TRBD1 (5 bases). The CDR3 is made up of 14 amino acids. The germline gives CDR1 SGHVS, CDR2 FQNEAQ. The germline V and J ends were trimmed by 3 bases and 2 bases, with 10 bases remaining between them. CDR3 sequence reads: CASSLVTANTEAFF. The CDR3 DNA reads as TGTGCCAGCAGCTTGGTGACAGCTAACACTGAAGCTTTCTTT.

J is TRBJ1-4 and V is TRBV5-1; possible D gene TRBD1, 6 bases. This CDR3 is 15 amino acids long. Looked up from germline, CDR1 is SGHRS and CDR2 is YFSETQ. V was cut by 3 bases and J by 8 bases, with 17 bases left in between. The chain's CDR3 is CASSSTQGIGEKLFF. The CDR3, as DNA: TGCGCCAGCAGCTCCACCCAGGGGATTGGGGAAAAACTGTTTTTT.

The V and J genes are TRBV19 and TRBJ2-2, with TRBD1 matching 7 bases. J lost 5 bases, V lost 4 bases, and 1 base had no gene match. The CDR3 covers 13 residues. Germline V CDR1 and CDR2: LNHDA, SQIVND (reference sequence). The CDR3 nucleotides are TGTGCCAGTAGTAGGACAGGAACCGGGGAGCTGTTTTTT. Translating gives CASSRTGTGELFF. Using reference TRBV19 and TRBJ2-2 for the parts outside the CDR3, the full variable domain is DGGITQSPKYLFRKEGQNVTLSCEQNLNHDAMYWYRQDPGQGLRLIYYSQIVNDFQKGDIAEGYSVSREKKESFPLTVTSAQKNPTAFYLCASSRTGTGELFFGEGSRLTVL.

V is TRBV9 and J is TRBJ1-3; D gene ambiguous. The CDR3 has 16 residues. Germline V CDR1 and CDR2: SGDLS, YYNGEE. Trimming cost V 0 bases and J 0 bases, with 10 bases left between them. CDR3 in DNA: TGTGCCAGCAGCGTAGACAGTGCAGACTCTGGAAACACCATATATTTT. This sequence encodes CASSVDSADSGNTIYF.

This clone was recorded only once. The gene calls are TRBV5-1 and TRBJ2-5; D unresolved. This CDR3 contains 11 residues. V was cut by 5 bases and J by 4 bases, with 6 bases left in between. Germline V CDR1 and CDR2: SGHRS, YFSETQ. CDR3 amino acids: CASSSLETQYF. CDR3 DNA sequence: TGCGCCAGCAGTTCTCTAGAGACCCAGTACTTC.

V and J are TRBV7-8 and TRBJ2-7, with a possible D match to TRBD2 (6 bases). CDR1 and CDR2 (germline): SGHVS, FQNEAQ. V was pared by 1 base and J by 4 bases, with 11 bases between. The CDR3 totals 14 residues. CDR3 nucleotides: TGTGCCAGCAGCTTAGGGGCGGGATCTTACGAGCAGTACTTC. Its translation is CASSLGAGSYEQYF.

This chain joins TRBV7-9 and TRBJ2-5; perhaps TRBD2 as D (5 bases). CDR3 length: 14 amino acids. Germline CDR1 and CDR2: SEHNR and FQNEAQ (reference sequence). Trimming left V 0 bases short and J 1 base short, with 6 bases between. Here the CDR3 DNA reads TGTGCCAGCAGCTTAGCTGCGGGCCAAGAGACCCAGTACTTC. Its translation is CASSLAAGQETQYF.

The chain links TRBV7-9 to TRBJ1-1; no definite D call. CDR3 length equals 15 residues. Germline lookup yields CDR1 SEHNR and CDR2 FQNEAQ (reference sequence). Trimming cost V 2 bases and J 1 base, with 11 bases left between them. The CDR3 DNA sequence: TGTGCCAGCAGCTTAATTGAGAGCGCGAACACTGAAGCTTTCTTT. Residues: CASSLIESANTEAFF.